The sequence of this T cell receptor beta chain was determined in a study of blood T cell repertoires in COVID-19. The V end was cut by 6 bases, the J end by 0 bases, with 15 bases between. The CDR3 extends over 15 amino acids. CDR1 MNHEY and CDR2 SMNVEV come from the germline V gene (reference sequence). Authors' data handling: Nucleated cell counts were estimated from reference gene primer amplification. Some clones are missing from TCRdb's copy, which holds only in-frame ones; the method was immunoSEQ multiplex PCR. V, J and clone size were drawn from that table, and D and trimming were deduced from the DNA. The sample includes around 140,000 clones, 81% seen only once; the top ten take approximately 9.1%.

This TCR was sampled from a woman in her fifties or sixties with active or convalescent COVID-19. Input material: peripheral blood. The J gene is TRBJ2-7, the V gene TRBV27, with D unclear. CDR3 nucleotides: TGTGCCAGCAGATCCCTACAGACCGGCTCCTACGAGCAGTACTTC. This translates into CASRSLQTGSYEQYF.